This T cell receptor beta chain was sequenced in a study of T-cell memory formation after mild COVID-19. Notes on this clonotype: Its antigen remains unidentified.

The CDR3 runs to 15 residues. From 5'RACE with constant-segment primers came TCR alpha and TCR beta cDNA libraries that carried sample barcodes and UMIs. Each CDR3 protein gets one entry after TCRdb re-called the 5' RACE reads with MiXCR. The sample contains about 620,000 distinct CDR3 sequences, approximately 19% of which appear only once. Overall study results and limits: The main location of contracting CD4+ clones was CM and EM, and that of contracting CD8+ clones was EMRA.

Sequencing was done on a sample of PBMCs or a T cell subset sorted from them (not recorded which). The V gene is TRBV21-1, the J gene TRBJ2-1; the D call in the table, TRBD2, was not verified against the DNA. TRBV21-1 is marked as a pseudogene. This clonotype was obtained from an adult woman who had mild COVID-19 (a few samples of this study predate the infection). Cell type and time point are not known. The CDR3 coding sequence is TGTGCCAGCAGCAAAGGAATCGGGAGCAGTAATGAGCAGTTCTTC. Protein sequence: CASSKGIGSSNEQFF.